The table lists the clone carrying this TCR beta chain with a count of one. Germline V CDR1 and CDR2: DFQATT, SNEGSKA (reference sequence). This CDR3 has 11 amino acids. Recruitment covered about two dozen US areas and drew participants whose ages spanned roughly 18 to 100 years. These data come from a study of blood T cell repertoires in COVID-19. Study-level information: From T cells, B-cell-depleted T cells, or PBMCs came the material, which was cDNA or gDNA.

In the original processing: It was from reference gene primer amplification that nucleated cell counts were estimated. Libraries were prepared by immunoSEQ multiplex PCR; TCRdb keeps only in-frame clonotypes and omits some of them. V, J and clone size are taken as reported in that table, and D and trimming were inferred from the DNA itself. This table has 150,000 or so clones, roughly 84% appearing once. This chain links TRBV20-1 with TRBJ2-1; D call uncertain. The source of this sequence is a woman aged 50 to 60 who had been exposed to COVID-19. What was sequenced was PBMCs or T cells enriched from blood (not recorded which). The CDR3 region is CSGDLHNEQFF. DNA of the CDR3: TGCAGCGGAGATTTGCACAATGAGCAGTTCTTC.